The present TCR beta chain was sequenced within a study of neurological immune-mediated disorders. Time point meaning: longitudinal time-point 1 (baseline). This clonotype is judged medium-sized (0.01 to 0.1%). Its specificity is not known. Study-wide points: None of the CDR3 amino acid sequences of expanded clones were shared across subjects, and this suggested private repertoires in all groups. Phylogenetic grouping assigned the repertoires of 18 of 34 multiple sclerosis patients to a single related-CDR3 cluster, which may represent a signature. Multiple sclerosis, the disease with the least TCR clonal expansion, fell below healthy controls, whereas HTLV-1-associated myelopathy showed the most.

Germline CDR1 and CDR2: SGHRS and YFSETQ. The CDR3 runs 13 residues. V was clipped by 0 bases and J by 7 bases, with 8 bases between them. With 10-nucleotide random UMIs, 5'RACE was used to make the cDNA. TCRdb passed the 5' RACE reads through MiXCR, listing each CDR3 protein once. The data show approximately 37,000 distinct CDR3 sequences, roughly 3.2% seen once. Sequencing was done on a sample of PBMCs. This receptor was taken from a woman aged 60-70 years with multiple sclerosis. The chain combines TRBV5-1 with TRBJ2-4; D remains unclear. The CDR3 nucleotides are TGCGCCAGCAGCTTGGAGGGTACCAACATTCAGTACTTC. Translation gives CASSLEGTNIQYF.